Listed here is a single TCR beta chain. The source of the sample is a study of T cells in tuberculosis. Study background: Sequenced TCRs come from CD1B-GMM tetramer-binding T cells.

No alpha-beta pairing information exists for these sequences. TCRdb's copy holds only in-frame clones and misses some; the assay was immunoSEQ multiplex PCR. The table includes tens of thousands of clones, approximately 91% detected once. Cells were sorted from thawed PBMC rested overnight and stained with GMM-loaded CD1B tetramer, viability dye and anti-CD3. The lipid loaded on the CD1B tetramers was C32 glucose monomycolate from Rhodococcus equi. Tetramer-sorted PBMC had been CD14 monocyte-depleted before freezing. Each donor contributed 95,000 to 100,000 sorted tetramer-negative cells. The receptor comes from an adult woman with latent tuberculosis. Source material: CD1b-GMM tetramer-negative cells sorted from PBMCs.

This chain's CDR3 is CASSLELAGAQRDTQYF. In DNA, the CDR3 is TGTGCCAGCAGCTTGGAGCTGGCAGGGGCGCAAAGGGATACGCAGTATTTT. The rearrangement joins TRBV5-4 to TRBJ2-3; D perhaps matches TRBD1 (6 bases). This CDR3 is 17 amino acids long. The germline CDR1 and CDR2 sequences are SGHNT and YYREEE (reference sequence). V lost 0 bases, J lost 6 bases, and 20 bases lay in between.